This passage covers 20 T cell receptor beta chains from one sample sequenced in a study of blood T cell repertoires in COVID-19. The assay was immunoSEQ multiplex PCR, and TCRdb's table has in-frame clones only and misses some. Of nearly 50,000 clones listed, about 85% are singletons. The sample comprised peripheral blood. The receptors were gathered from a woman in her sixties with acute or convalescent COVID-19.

CDR3 bases: TGCGCCAGCAGCCAAGATCGAGGTCTAGCGGGAGGTAATGAGCAGTTCTTC. It translates to CASSQDRGLAGGNEQFF. The V and J genes are TRBV4-3 and TRBJ2-1; 11 positions match TRBD2. The CDR3 runs 17 residues. Germline trimming cut 0 bases from V and 7 bases from J; bases unmatched to any gene: 8. Germline CDR1 is LGHNA and CDR2 is YSLEER.

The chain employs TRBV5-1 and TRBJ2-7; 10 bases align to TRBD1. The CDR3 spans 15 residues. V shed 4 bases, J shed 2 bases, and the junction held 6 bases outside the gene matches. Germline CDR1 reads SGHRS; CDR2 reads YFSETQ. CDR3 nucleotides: TGCGCCAGCAGCGTTGCCGGGACAGGGGCCTACGAGCAGTACTTC. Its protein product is CASSVAGTGAYEQYF.

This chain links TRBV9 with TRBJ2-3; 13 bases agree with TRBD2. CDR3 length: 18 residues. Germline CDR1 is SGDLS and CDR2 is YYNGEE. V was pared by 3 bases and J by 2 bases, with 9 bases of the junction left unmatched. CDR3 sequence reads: CASSADGTSGIYTDTQYF. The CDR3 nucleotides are TGTGCCAGCAGCGCAGACGGGACTAGCGGGATTTACACAGATACGCAGTATTTT.

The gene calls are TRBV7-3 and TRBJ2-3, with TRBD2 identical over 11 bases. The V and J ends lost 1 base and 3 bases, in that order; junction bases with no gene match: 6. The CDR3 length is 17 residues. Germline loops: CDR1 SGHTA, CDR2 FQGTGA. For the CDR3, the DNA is TGTGCCAGCAGCTTAAAGGCTAGCGGGAGGTTTACAGATACGCAGTATTTT. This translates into CASSLKASGRFTDTQYF.

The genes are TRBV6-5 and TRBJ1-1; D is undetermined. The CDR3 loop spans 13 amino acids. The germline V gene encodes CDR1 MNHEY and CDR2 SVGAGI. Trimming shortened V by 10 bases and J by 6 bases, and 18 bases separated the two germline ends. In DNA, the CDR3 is TGTGCCACCCACTCGGCGGGCTTCCCTGAAGCTTTCTTT. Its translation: CATHSAGFPEAFF.

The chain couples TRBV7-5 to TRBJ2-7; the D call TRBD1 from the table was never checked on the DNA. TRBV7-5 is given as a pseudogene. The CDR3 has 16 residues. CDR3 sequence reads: CARSPHRKLGPFEQYF. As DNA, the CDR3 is TGTGCCAGAAGCCCTCACAGGAAACTGGGCCCTTTCGAGCAGTACTTC.

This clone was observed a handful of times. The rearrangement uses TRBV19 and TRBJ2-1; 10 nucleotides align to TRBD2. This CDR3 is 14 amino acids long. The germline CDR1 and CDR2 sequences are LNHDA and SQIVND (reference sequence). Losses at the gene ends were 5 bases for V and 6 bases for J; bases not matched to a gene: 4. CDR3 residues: CASSGLAGGNEQFF. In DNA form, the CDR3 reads TGTGCCAGTAGTGGGTTAGCGGGAGGCAATGAGCAGTTCTTC.

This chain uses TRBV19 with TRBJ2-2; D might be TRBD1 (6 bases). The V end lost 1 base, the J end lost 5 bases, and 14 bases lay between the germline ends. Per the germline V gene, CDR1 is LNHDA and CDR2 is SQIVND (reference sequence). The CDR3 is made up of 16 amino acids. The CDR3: CASSIVWAGATGELFF. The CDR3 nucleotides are TGTGCCAGTAGTATAGTCTGGGCAGGGGCTACCGGGGAGCTGTTTTTT.

CDR3 residues: CASSLVQPRYGYTF. CDR3 DNA: TGTGCCAGCAGCTTGGTACAGCCTCGGTATGGCTACACCTTC. V gene TRBV5-6 combines with J gene TRBJ1-2, with unresolved D. Germline V gene lookup returns CDR1 SGHDT and CDR2 YYEEEE. Trimming stripped 0 bases from V and 5 bases from J, with 11 bases between. CDR3 length: 14 amino acids.

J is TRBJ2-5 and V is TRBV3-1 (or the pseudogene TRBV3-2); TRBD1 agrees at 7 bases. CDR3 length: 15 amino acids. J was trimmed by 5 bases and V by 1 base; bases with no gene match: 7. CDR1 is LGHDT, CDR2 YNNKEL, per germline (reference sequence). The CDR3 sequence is CASSQGATGLETQYF. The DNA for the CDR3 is TGTGCCAGCAGCCAAGGTGCGACAGGGCTTGAGACCCAGTACTTC.

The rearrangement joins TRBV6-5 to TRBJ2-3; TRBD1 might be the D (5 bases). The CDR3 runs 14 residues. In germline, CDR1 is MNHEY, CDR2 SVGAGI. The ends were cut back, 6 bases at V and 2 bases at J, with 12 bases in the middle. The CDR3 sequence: CASRPQGITDTQYF. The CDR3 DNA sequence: TGTGCCAGCAGGCCCCAGGGAATCACAGATACGCAGTATTTT.

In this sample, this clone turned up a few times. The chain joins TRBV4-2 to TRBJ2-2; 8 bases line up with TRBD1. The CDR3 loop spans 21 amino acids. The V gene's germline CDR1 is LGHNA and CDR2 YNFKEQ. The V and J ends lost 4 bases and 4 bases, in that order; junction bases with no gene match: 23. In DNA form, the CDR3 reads TGTGCCAGCAGCCTCTTGGGTAGTTACTCCTTGACAGGGGAGAGCACCGGGGAGCTGTTTTTT. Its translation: CASSLLGSYSLTGESTGELFF.

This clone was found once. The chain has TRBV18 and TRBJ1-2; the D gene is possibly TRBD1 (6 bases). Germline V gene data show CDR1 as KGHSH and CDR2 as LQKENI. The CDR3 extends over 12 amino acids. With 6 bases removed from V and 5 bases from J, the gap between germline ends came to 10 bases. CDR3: CASSGQLYGYTF. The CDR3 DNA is TGTGCCAGCTCCGGACAGTTATATGGCTACACCTTC.

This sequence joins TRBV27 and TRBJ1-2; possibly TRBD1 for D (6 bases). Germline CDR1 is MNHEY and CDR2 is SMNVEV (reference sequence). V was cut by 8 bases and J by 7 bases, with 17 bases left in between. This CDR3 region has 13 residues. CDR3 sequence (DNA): TGTGCCAGCCGACAACAGGGCCGGGGTGGCTACACCTTC. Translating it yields CASRQQGRGGYTF.

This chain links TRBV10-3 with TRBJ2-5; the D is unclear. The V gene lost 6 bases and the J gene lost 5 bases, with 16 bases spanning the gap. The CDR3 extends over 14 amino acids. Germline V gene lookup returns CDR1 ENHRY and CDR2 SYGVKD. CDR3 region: CAIRAASPEETQYF. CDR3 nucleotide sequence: TGTGCCATCAGGGCTGCTAGTCCTGAGGAGACCCAGTACTTC.

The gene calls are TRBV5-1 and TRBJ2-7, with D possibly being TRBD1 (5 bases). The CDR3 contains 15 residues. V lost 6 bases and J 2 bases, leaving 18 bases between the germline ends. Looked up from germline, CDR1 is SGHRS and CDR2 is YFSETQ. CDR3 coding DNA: TGCGCCAGCACCCTCGGGCCAGGGAATCCCTACGAGCAGTACTTC. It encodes CASTLGPGNPYEQYF.

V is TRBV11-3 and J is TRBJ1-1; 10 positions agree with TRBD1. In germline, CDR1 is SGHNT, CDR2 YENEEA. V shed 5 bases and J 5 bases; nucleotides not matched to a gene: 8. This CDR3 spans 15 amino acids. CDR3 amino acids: CASSDGGQGTTEAFF. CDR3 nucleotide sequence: TGTGCCAGCAGCGACGGGGGACAGGGGACGACTGAAGCTTTCTTT.

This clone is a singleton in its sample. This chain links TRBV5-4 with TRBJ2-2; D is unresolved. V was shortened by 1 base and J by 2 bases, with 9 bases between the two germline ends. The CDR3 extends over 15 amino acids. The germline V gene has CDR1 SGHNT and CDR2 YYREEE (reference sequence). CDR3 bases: TGTGCCAGCAGCTTGACCACTCATAACACCGGGGAGCTGTTTTTT. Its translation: CASSLTTHNTGELFF. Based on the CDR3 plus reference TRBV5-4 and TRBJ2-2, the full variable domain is ETGVTQSPTHLIKTRGQQVTLRCSSQSGHNTVSWYQQALGQGPQFIFQYYREEENGRGNFPPRFSGLQFPNYSSELNVNALELDDSALYLCASSLTTHNTGELFFGEGSRLTVL.

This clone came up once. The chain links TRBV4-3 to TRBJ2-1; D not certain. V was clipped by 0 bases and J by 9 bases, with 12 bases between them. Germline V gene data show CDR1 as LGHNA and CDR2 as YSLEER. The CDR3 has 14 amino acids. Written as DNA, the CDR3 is TGCGCCAGCAGCCAAGATTTCGAAAAGAGTGAGCAGTTCTTC. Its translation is CASSQDFEKSEQFF.

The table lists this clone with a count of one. The CDR3 spells CASRQGTAYGYTF. CDR3 coding DNA: TGTGCCAGCCGGCAGGGGACAGCCTATGGCTACACCTTC. The chain uses TRBV2 and TRBJ1-2, with 7 bases lining up with TRBD1. This CDR3 spans 13 amino acids. Trimming took 8 bases from V and 4 from J; bases not matched to a gene: 7. From germline, CDR1 is SNHLY and CDR2 FYNNEI.